This T cell receptor beta chain was obtained from a study of blood T cells in healthy people across ages. CDR3 size: 16 residues. V was cut by 4 bases and J by 2 bases, with 16 bases left in between. Each sample had at least 6 million PBMCs isolated. Overall study findings and caveats: Changes seen in expanded clonotypes were possibly confounded by donor CMV status left unknown. What prevented conclusive comparison of naive and antigen-experienced cells was that PBMCs were unsorted.

Remarks on this clonotype: What it binds is unknown.

A second roughly 7 to 12 cycle PCR used barcoded and J-beta primers. Samples each returned at least 2.5 million CDR3-containing paired-end reads. TCRdb re-called the 5' RACE reads through MiXCR, storing one row per CDR3 protein. The sample records 850,000 to 1,000,000 distinct CDR3 sequences, roughly 50% being singletons. What was sequenced was blood. The source is a man aged 25 to 45 in good health. The J gene is TRBJ2-3, the V gene TRBV12-3 or TRBV12-4, with D maybe TRBD1 (6 bases). The CDR3 coding sequence is TGTGCCAGCAGTTCCCGGGACACGGGCACCACAGATACGCAGTATTTT. It codes for CASSSRDTGTTDTQYF.